This TCR beta chain was documented in a study of shared clonotypes between healthy human individuals. V gave up 3 bases and J gave up 6 bases, with 15 bases separating them. The CDR3 has 15 amino acids. CDR1 is MNHNS, CDR2 SASEGT, per germline. The protocol was immunoSEQ multiplex PCR, while the TCRdb copy is restricted to in-frame clones and leaves out a portion. This sample carries approximately 530,000 clones, approximately 94% of them seen once, and the ten largest clones take around 0.066%. This receptor was identified in a woman aged 25-40 years in good health. The sample consisted of naive CD4+ T cells sorted from blood. Subset meaning: CD45RA+ positively selected. The V and J genes are TRBV6-1 and TRBJ1-5; D perhaps matches TRBD1 (5 bases). The CDR3 spells CASSDTGYPSQPQHF. As DNA, the CDR3 is TGTGCCAGCAGTGATACAGGTTACCCCAGTCAGCCCCAGCATTTT.